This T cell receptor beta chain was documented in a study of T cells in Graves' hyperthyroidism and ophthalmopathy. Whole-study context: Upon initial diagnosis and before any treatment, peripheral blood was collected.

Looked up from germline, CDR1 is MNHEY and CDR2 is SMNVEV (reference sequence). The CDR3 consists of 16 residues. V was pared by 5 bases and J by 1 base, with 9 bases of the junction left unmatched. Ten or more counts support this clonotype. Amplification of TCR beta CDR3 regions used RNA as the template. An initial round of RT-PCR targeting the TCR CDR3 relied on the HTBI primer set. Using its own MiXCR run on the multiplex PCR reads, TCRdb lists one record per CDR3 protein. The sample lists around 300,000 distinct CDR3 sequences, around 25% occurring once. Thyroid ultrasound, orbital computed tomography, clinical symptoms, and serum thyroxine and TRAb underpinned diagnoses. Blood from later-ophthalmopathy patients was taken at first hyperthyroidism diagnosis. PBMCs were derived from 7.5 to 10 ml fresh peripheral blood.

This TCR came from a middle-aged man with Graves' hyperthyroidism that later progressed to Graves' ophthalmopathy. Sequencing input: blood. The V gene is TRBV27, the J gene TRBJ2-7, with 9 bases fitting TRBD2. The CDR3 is CASSPLAGEGSYEQYF. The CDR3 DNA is TGTGCCAGCAGTCCCTTAGCGGGAGAGGGATCCTACGAGCAGTACTTC.